The present T cell receptor beta chain was sequenced within a study of immune evolution from preneoplasia to lung adenocarcinoma. Study-wide results and limits: Clonality was highest in normal lung, lower in later-stage lesions apparently. Top clone share appeared to fall from AAH through AIS, MIA, adenocarcinoma.

With respect to this clone: Antigen: not known.

This CDR3 spans 15 amino acids. CDR1 SGHAT and CDR2 FQNNGV come from the germline V gene. Trimming shortened V by 5 bases and J by 7 bases, and 20 bases separated the two germline ends. Clones were sequenced by immunoSEQ multiplex PCR, and TCRdb holds only the in-frame ones, with some missing. This sample has about 4,600 clones, with about 86% found just once. Patient tissue came from resections in Japan or China, 2014–2017. H&E slides confirmed each diagnosis, reviewed by two pathologists independently. This chain links TRBV11-2 with TRBJ1-2; possibly TRBD1 for D (6 bases). This clonotype was obtained from a person between 50 and 69 years old with lung adenocarcinoma. The sequencing sample was made of FFPE normal lung tissue adjacent to the tumor. The CDR3 reads CASSPTQGIFFGYTF. CDR3 DNA sequence: TGTGCCAGCAGCCCCACACAGGGAATTTTCTTTGGCTACACCTTC. Full variable domain (remainder filled in from reference TRBV11-2 and TRBJ1-2): EAGVAQSPRYKIIEKRQSVAFWCNPISGHATLYWYQQILGQGPKLLIQFQNNGVVDDSQLPKDRFSAERLKGVDSTLKIQPAKLEDSAVYLCASSPTQGIFFGYTFGSGTRLTVV.